Presented here are 16 T cell receptor beta chains from one specimen sequenced in a study of T cell clones after liver transplantation (dated by TCRdb to the late 2010s). Sample time point, as interpreted from the label and publication: pre-transplant. The method was the immunoSEQ multiplex PCR assay. Imported from immuneACCESS, the table was reduced by TCRdb to in-frame sequences with V and J called. These copies leave out some clones; in studies compared against another copy, an unresolved V gene accounts for under half, and the cause of the remainder is not known. The sample table lists roughly 70,000 clones, around 90% of them with a count of one. Clones ranked in the top ten supply 2% to 3% of the sample. This sample comprised CD4+ T cells from blood, obtained before liver transplant. These receptor sequences come from a human donor who received a liver transplant.

This clone was seen more than once but under ten times. This rearrangement joins TRBV10-1 to TRBJ1-5; no definite D call. Trimming took off 0 bases at V and 7 bases at J, with 4 bases between the two ends. CDR1 is WNHNN, CDR2 SYGVQD, per germline (reference sequence). CDR3 length: 12 residues. CDR3 bases: TGCGCCAGCAGTGAGTCAGGACAGCCCCAGCATTTT. Its translation is CASSESGQPQHF.

The chain has TRBV5-1 and TRBJ1-3; TRBD1 agrees at 9 bases. CDR1 and CDR2 (germline): SGHRS, YFSETQ. The trim removed 4 bases at V and 3 bases at J, leaving 8 bases unmatched. This CDR3 contains 16 residues. The CDR3: CASSPTGTGYGNTIYF. The CDR3, as DNA: TGCGCCAGCAGCCCGACCGGGACAGGGTATGGAAACACCATATATTTT.

The chain links TRBV21-1 to TRBJ2-7; TRBD1, as called in the table, went unchecked against the DNA. TRBV21-1 is assigned pseudogene status. The CDR3 covers 15 residues. For the CDR3, the DNA is TGTGCCAGCAGCAAAGTCTACAGGCTTACCTACGAGCAGTACTTC. Its protein product is CASSKVYRLTYEQYF.

This sequence joins TRBV5-1 and TRBJ1-5; D gene uncertain. This CDR3 is 13 amino acids long. Germline-derived CDR1 and CDR2 are SGHRS and YFSETQ. The V end was cut by 4 bases, the J end by 3 bases, with 8 bases between. In nucleotides, the CDR3 is TGCGCCAGCAGCGCGGGGAACAATCAGCCCCAGCATTTT. Translated, it gives CASSAGNNQPQHF.

This chain connects TRBV7-2 to TRBJ1-1, with 7 bases aligning to TRBD1. Germline CDR1 SGHTA, CDR2 FQGNSA. The junction had 4 bases not matched to a gene; V was cut back by 1 base and J by 5 bases. This CDR3 is built from 14 residues. The CDR3 DNA follows: TGTGCCAGCAGCTTAGGAGGGGGCGTGACTGAAGCTTTCTTT. Its protein is CASSLGGGVTEAFF.

This clone appeared a single time. This sequence joins TRBV2 and TRBJ1-4, with D perhaps TRBD1 (6 bases). CDR3 length equals 16 residues. Germline assignment: CDR1 SNHLY and CDR2 FYNNEI. Trimming left V 3 bases short and J 0 bases short, with 11 bases between. The CDR3 DNA sequence: TGTGCCAGCAGTGATATCAGGGGAGCAACTAATGAAAAACTGTTTTTT. Protein sequence: CASSDIRGATNEKLFF.

The V and J genes are TRBV7-9 and TRBJ2-1; 15 bases are a match to TRBD2. The germline CDR1 and CDR2 sequences are SEHNR and FQNEAQ (reference sequence). The CDR3 runs to 18 residues. V lost 5 bases to trimming and J lost 7 bases; unmatched junction nucleotides: 12. The CDR3 loop is CASSPPGLAGGPGNEQFF. As DNA, the CDR3 is TGTGCCAGCAGCCCACCCGGACTAGCGGGAGGGCCGGGGAATGAGCAGTTCTTC.

The chain couples TRBV19 to TRBJ1-3; D is unresolved. V was pared by 7 bases and J by 1 base, with 14 bases between. Germline CDR1 LNHDA, CDR2 SQIVND (reference sequence). CDR3 length: 15 residues. CDR3 DNA: TGTGCCAGTACCGATATAGGGAGGTCTGGAAACACCATATATTTT. Its translation is CASTDIGRSGNTIYF.

This chain uses TRBV2 with TRBJ1-5, with 7 nucleotides matching TRBD1. Germline trimming cut 2 bases from V and 5 bases from J; bases unmatched to any gene: 3. This CDR3 contains 14 residues. CDR1 and CDR2 from the germline V gene are SNHLY and FYNNEI. CDR3 amino acids: CASSERQGYQPQHF. The CDR3 nucleotides are TGTGCCAGCAGTGAACGACAGGGCTATCAGCCCCAGCATTTT.

The V gene is TRBV7-8, the J gene TRBJ2-3, with D perhaps matching TRBD2 (6 bases). Germline V lookup: CDR1 SGHVS, CDR2 FQNEAQ. V was cut by 5 bases and J by 1 base, with 16 bases left in between. This CDR3 has 16 amino acids. In DNA, the CDR3 is TGTGCCAGCAGCGCAGATGTGGCGGGACGCACAGATACGCAGTATTTT. Translated: CASSADVAGRTDTQYF.

The CDR3 here is CASSPYGQAETQYF. The CDR3 DNA follows: TGTGCCAGCAGTCCCTACGGACAGGCCGAGACCCAGTACTTC. The V gene is TRBV27, the J gene TRBJ2-5, with 7 nucleotides matching TRBD1. The germline gives CDR1 MNHEY, CDR2 SMNVEV (reference sequence). The CDR3 consists of 14 residues. Unmatched junction bases numbered 8, after V lost 5 bases and J lost 5 bases.

The chain combines TRBV10-2 with TRBJ2-7, with TRBD1 as a possible D gene (6 bases). CDR1 is WSHSY, CDR2 SAAADI, per germline. Trimming cost V 6 bases and J 3 bases, with 12 bases left between them. The CDR3 extends over 13 amino acids. CDR3 DNA sequence: TGCGCCAGCAGAGCAGGGGACCGCTACGAGCAGTACTTC. Translated: CASRAGDRYEQYF.

V usage is TRBV25-1 and J usage is TRBJ2-1; no clear D. This CDR3 spans 16 amino acids. The germline CDR1 and CDR2 sequences are MGHDK and SYGVNS. Deletions cut 4 bases from V and 0 bases from J, with 13 bases between. CDR3 sequence reads: CASSAYLGSSYNEQFF. The CDR3 nucleotides are TGTGCCAGCAGTGCCTACCTAGGAAGCTCCTACAATGAGCAGTTCTTC.

The J gene is TRBJ2-7, the V gene TRBV28; weak D call: TRBD2 (6 bases). Germline V gene sequence: CDR1 MDHEN, CDR2 SYDVKM. Trimming pared 4 bases from V and 4 bases from J, leaving 14 bases between. The CDR3 extends over 14 amino acids. CDR3 sequence reads: CASSSRRGRYEQYF. CDR3 sequence (DNA): TGTGCCAGCAGTTCCCGGAGGGGACGATACGAGCAGTACTTC.

The CDR3, as DNA: TGTGCAGGGGGGGAGGGAAACAATGAAAAACTGTTTTTT. Amino acids: CAGGEGNNEKLFF. The V gene is TRBV25-1, the J gene TRBJ1-4, with a tentative D call TRBD1 (6 bases). The germline CDR1 and CDR2 sequences are MGHDK and SYGVNS. This CDR3 comprises 13 residues.

With regard to this clone: A read error may account for a junction end that differs from germline. The same CDR3 can be traced to other DNA sequences in this sample. The gene calls are TRBV6-5 and TRBJ2-7; 14 bases align to TRBD2. The CDR3 length is 16 residues. Germline CDR1 reads MNHEY; CDR2 reads SVGAGI. Written as DNA, the CDR3 is TGCGCCAGCAGTTACGGGACTAGCGGGAGTCCCTACGAGCAGTACTTC. Residues: CASSYGTSGSPYEQYF.